The next 9 T cell receptor beta chains were all read from a single sample in a study of human T cells and chemical hapten exposure. TCRdb used MiXCR to reprocess the 5' RACE reads, holding one entry per CDR3 protein. The sample consists of 110,000 or so distinct CDR3 sequences, approximately 19% of them appearing once. Researchers extracted total RNA from unfractionated whole blood. The receptors originated from a human donor in good health.

There are a few counts of this clonotype. This chain joins TRBV9 and TRBJ2-7, with unresolved D. Looked up from germline, CDR1 is SGDLS and CDR2 is YYNGEE. V was trimmed by 0 bases and J by 2 bases, leaving 9 bases between them. The CDR3 consists of 14 residues. CDR3 sequence (DNA): TGTGCCAGCAGCGTAGACCAGGCGACCTACGAGCAGTACTTC. Translating gives CASSVDQATYEQYF. Drawing the rest from reference TRBV9 and TRBJ2-7, the complete variable domain is DSGVTQTPKHLITATGQRVTLRCSPRSGDLSVYWYQQSLDQGLQFLIQYYNGEERAKGNILERFSAQQFPDLHSELNLSSLELGDSALYFCASSVDQATYEQYFGPGTRLTVT.

This rearrangement joins TRBV5-1 to TRBJ1-5; 11 nucleotides agree with TRBD1. Germline V lookup: CDR1 SGHRS, CDR2 YFSETQ. The CDR3 has 16 residues. With 0 bases clipped from V and 6 bases from J, the junction kept 5 bases outside the gene matches. The CDR3 is CASSLGTGGGGQPQHF. The CDR3 DNA follows: TGCGCCAGCAGCTTGGGGACAGGGGGCGGGGGTCAGCCCCAGCATTTT.

The V call is TRBV20-1, the J call TRBJ1-5; weak D call: TRBD1 (6 bases). Germline assignment: CDR1 DFQATT and CDR2 SNEGSKA (reference sequence). This CDR3 spans 16 amino acids. Between the trimmed V and J ends, which lost 6 bases and 2 bases, there was a span of 20 bases. The CDR3 here is CSALPLGRGGNQPQHF. For the CDR3, the DNA is TGCAGTGCCCTCCCCCTCGGCAGGGGCGGCAATCAGCCCCAGCATTTT.

This clonotype has only one observation. This rearrangement joins TRBV28 to TRBJ1-1; D is undetermined. This CDR3 comprises 13 residues. Trimming took off 1 base at V and 4 bases at J, with 7 bases between the two ends. Germline V lookup: CDR1 MDHEN, CDR2 SYDVKM. CDR3 region: CASSLLTPTEAFF. The CDR3 bases are TGTGCCAGCAGTTTATTAACACCCACTGAAGCTTTCTTT.

V usage is TRBV28 and J usage is TRBJ2-3, with D maybe TRBD2 (5 bases). Trimming removed 7 bases at V and 1 base at J, with 15 bases between. Germline values: CDR1 MDHEN, CDR2 SYDVKM. The CDR3 has 15 residues. The CDR3 loop is CASKTPAGGTDTQYF. As DNA, the CDR3 is TGTGCCAGCAAGACCCCGGCCGGGGGCACAGATACGCAGTATTTT.

This clonotype has more than one count but fewer than ten. V is TRBV29-1 and J is TRBJ1-1; 7 bases match TRBD1. The CDR3 is made up of 13 amino acids. After removal of 7 bases from V and 5 bases from J, the junction contained 10 bases not matched to a gene. Germline assignment: CDR1 SQVTM and CDR2 ANQGSEA. The CDR3, as DNA: TGCAGCGCAGGGGGGGCTCGCTATACTGAAGCTTTCTTT. As protein: CSAGGARYTEAFF.

This clonotype was picked up a small number of times. V usage is TRBV11-3 and J usage is TRBJ2-7; D may be TRBD1 or TRBD2 (5 bases each). The V end lost 5 bases, the J end lost 4 bases, and 12 bases lay between the germline ends. CDR1 and CDR2 (germline): SGHNT, YENEEA. The CDR3 consists of 13 residues. For the CDR3, the DNA is TGTGCCAGCAGCCCTCTCGAGGGGTACGAGCAGTACTTC. This gives the protein CASSPLEGYEQYF.

This clonotype was seen only a few times. The V and J genes are TRBV6-5 and TRBJ1-5, with 8 bases lining up with TRBD1. With 6 bases clipped from V and 2 bases from J, the junction kept 6 bases outside the gene matches. The CDR3 contains 15 residues. The germline V gene encodes CDR1 MNHEY and CDR2 SVGAGI. The CDR3 bases are TGTGCCAGCAGAGACGACAGGGGAGGCAATCAGCCCCAGCATTTT. Its protein product is CASRDDRGGNQPQHF.

The rearrangement links TRBV27 to TRBJ2-6, with D possibly TRBD1 on 6 matching bases. CDR3 length: 22 residues. Trimming cost V 7 bases and J 0 bases, with 31 bases left between them. Germline V CDR1 and CDR2: MNHEY, SMNVEV (reference sequence). CDR3 in amino acids: CASKDFRFGQDRTTSGANVLTF. In nucleotides, the CDR3 is TGTGCCAGCAAGGATTTTCGTTTCGGCCAGGACAGAACCACCTCTGGGGCCAACGTCCTGACTTTC.